This TCR beta chain was captured in a study of blood T cell repertoires in COVID-19. Repertoires were generated with immunoSEQ multiplex PCR, while TCRdb's copy carries only in-frame clones and drops some. This repertoire shows some 300,000 clones, about nine tenths found once; its top ten account for just under 7%. V gave up 4 bases and J gave up 4 bases, with 20 bases separating them. Germline V gene sequence: CDR1 SGHTS, CDR2 YDEGEE. The CDR3 is 16 residues long. The source is a young woman who had recovered from COVID-19. The J gene is TRBJ2-5, the V gene TRBV5-8; tentative D call: TRBD2 (5 bases). What was sequenced was peripheral blood. The CDR3 protein is CASSNGGVRERETQYF. The DNA of the CDR3 is TGTGCCAGCAGCAACGGTGGTGTGAGGGAACGAGAGACCCAGTACTTC.